One sample yielded the 27 T cell receptor beta chains listed below, sequenced in a study of T cells in narcolepsy. Using immunoSEQ multiplex PCR, the repertoire was profiled, and TCRdb retains in-frame clones only, with some absent. The table includes 30,000 to 35,000 clones, roughly four fifths detected once. Sequenced: CD45RA- memory CD4+ T cells from PBMCs. Source of these receptors: a human donor with narcolepsy.

V is TRBV18 and J is TRBJ2-6; possibly TRBD1 for D (6 bases). Trimming took off 4 bases at V and 1 base at J, with 11 bases between the two ends. The germline V gene has CDR1 KGHSH and CDR2 LQKENI. The CDR3 is 16 residues long. The CDR3 protein is CASSRDKASGANVLTF. CDR3 nucleotide sequence: TGTGCCAGCTCACGGGACAAAGCTTCTGGGGCCAACGTCCTGACTTTC.

The gene calls are TRBV11-1 and TRBJ1-2; possible D gene TRBD1, 6 bases. This CDR3 contains 12 residues. The germline V gene encodes CDR1 SGHAT and CDR2 FQDESV (reference sequence). Trimming pared 5 bases from V and 8 bases from J, leaving 12 bases between. The CDR3 reads CASSEYRVGYTF. The CDR3 DNA sequence: TGTGCCAGCAGCGAATACAGGGTGGGCTACACCTTC.

V is TRBV9 and J is TRBJ1-3; no clear D. The CDR3 sequence is 14 residues long. Trimming cost V 4 bases and J 11 bases, with 19 bases left between them. Germline values: CDR1 SGDLS, CDR2 YYNGEE. Written as DNA, the CDR3 is TGTGCCAGCAGCCAAGGCCGGTCAACGCACGCCATATATTTT. This translates into CASSQGRSTHAIYF.

The gene calls are TRBV5-1 and TRBJ2-3; TRBD1 might be the D (6 bases). Germline V gives CDR1 SGHRS, CDR2 YFSETQ. Trimming stripped 4 bases from V and 0 bases from J, with 12 bases between. This CDR3 contains 15 residues. The CDR3 loop is CASSVDRPSTDTQYF. CDR3 nucleotide sequence: TGCGCCAGCAGCGTCGACAGGCCTAGCACAGATACGCAGTATTTT.

The chain uses TRBV19 and TRBJ2-2; perhaps D is TRBD1 or TRBD2 (5 bases each). CDR3 length: 16 residues. In germline, CDR1 is LNHDA, CDR2 SQIVND (reference sequence). V lost 1 base, J lost 10 bases, and 19 bases lay in between. The CDR3 DNA is TGTGCCAGTAGTATAGTCGGGAAGGGGTTCCGGGAGGAGCTGTTTTTT. Translating it yields CASSIVGKGFREELFF.

The chain combines TRBV25-1 with TRBJ1-1; unclear D gene. Germline CDR1 and CDR2: MGHDK and SYGVNS. The CDR3 is made up of 15 amino acids. Trimming stripped 1 base from V and 1 base from J, with 10 bases between. CDR3: CASSEWTRENTEAFF. The CDR3 bases are TGTGCCAGCAGTGAATGGACGAGGGAGAACACTGAAGCTTTCTTT.

The rearrangement joins TRBV7-9 to TRBJ1-6, with D perhaps matching TRBD1 (6 bases). The CDR3 has 16 amino acids. Germline V gene sequence: CDR1 SEHNR, CDR2 FQNEAQ (reference sequence). V lost 5 bases and J lost 5, with 16 bases in between. CDR3 sequence: CASSRMGGLDNSPLHF. The CDR3 region has the DNA TGTGCCAGCAGCCGCATGGGGGGGCTCGATAATTCACCCCTCCACTTT.

The chain combines TRBV5-8 with TRBJ1-2, with D unresolved. The ends were cut back, 4 bases at V and 8 bases at J, with 15 bases in the middle. CDR3 length equals 13 residues. The germline V gene has CDR1 SGHTS and CDR2 YDEGEE. The CDR3 spells CASSQAGVEGYTF. CDR3 bases: TGTGCCAGCAGCCAAGCTGGGGTGGAGGGCTACACCTTC.

This clone was seen a few times. The gene calls are TRBV28 and TRBJ1-5; D gene ambiguous. Per the germline V gene, CDR1 is MDHEN and CDR2 is SYDVKM. Trimming removed 5 bases at V and 11 bases at J, with 13 bases between. The CDR3 consists of 12 residues. This CDR3 reads CASSPQRMTQHF. In DNA form, the CDR3 reads TGTGCCAGCAGTCCCCAGAGGATGACCCAGCATTTT.

The chain employs TRBV2 and TRBJ2-7; possible D gene TRBD2, 5 bases. The CDR3 has 13 amino acids. The ends were cut back, 7 bases at V and 2 bases at J, with 12 bases in the middle. CDR1 SNHLY and CDR2 FYNNEI come from the germline V gene. CDR3 DNA sequence: TGTGCCAGCATGGGAGTAGTTACCTACGAGCAGTACTTC. Residues: CASMGVVTYEQYF.

The chain has TRBV29-1 and TRBJ1-1; D might be TRBD1 (5 bases). The V end lost 5 bases, the J end lost 4 bases, and 8 bases lay between the germline ends. CDR3 length: 11 amino acids. Germline V lookup: CDR1 SQVTM, CDR2 ANQGSEA. The CDR3 nucleotides are TGCAGCGTTCGACAGCCCACTGAAGCTTTCTTT. Translated: CSVRQPTEAFF.

V gene TRBV2 combines with J gene TRBJ1-1; D is unclear. Germline CDR1 SNHLY, CDR2 FYNNEI. The length of the CDR3 is 13 residues. Trimming cost V 10 bases and J 1 base, with 13 bases left between them. CDR3 sequence (DNA): TGTGCCAATAGGAACGGTGGGAACACTGAAGCTTTCTTT. It encodes CANRNGGNTEAFF.

In regard to this clone: One end of the junction varies from germline; a read error may be responsible. J is TRBJ2-1 and V is TRBV7-2; tentatively, D is TRBD2 (6 bases). The CDR3 extends over 12 amino acids. Germline lookup yields CDR1 SGHTA and CDR2 FQGNSA. The CDR3 region is CASSLAGTRQFF. CDR3 coding DNA: TGTGCCAGCAGCCTAGCCGGGACTCGACAGTTCTTC.

The chain recombines TRBV5-1 with TRBJ2-2, with 9 bases that match TRBD1. The CDR3 spans 15 residues. Unmatched junction bases numbered 6, after V lost 6 bases and J lost 3 bases. Germline values: CDR1 SGHRS, CDR2 YFSETQ. The CDR3 bases are TGCGCCAGCACCTCCCGGACAGGGGACACCGGGGAGCTGTTTTTT. It specifies CASTSRTGDTGELFF. The full variable domain, in which reference TRBV5-1 and TRBJ2-2 provide the parts outside the CDR3, is KAGVTQTPRYLIKTRGQQVTLSCSPISGHRSVSWYQQTPGQGLQFLFEYFSETQRNKGNFPGRFSGRQFSNSRSEMNVSTLELGDSALYLCASTSRTGDTGELFFGEGSRLTVL.

This rearrangement joins TRBV7-9 to TRBJ2-5; no clear D gene. CDR3 length: 12 residues. Germline CDR1 reads SEHNR; CDR2 reads FQNEAQ (reference sequence). Trimming removed 0 bases from V and 4 bases from J, with 3 bases in between. The CDR3: CASSLAGETQYF. The CDR3 nucleotides read TGTGCCAGCAGCTTAGCTGGAGAGACCCAGTACTTC.

V gene TRBV9 combines with J gene TRBJ2-1; D possibly corresponds to TRBD1 (6 bases). V was shortened by 4 bases and J by 12 bases, with 20 bases between the two germline ends. CDR3 size: 14 residues. Germline values: CDR1 SGDLS, CDR2 YYNGEE. As DNA, the CDR3 is TGTGCCAGCAGCCCGGGACATGACACAATAGGGCAGTTCTTC. This translates into CASSPGHDTIGQFF.

This clone was detected only once. CDR3 nucleotides: TGTGCCAGCAGAGTGAGCAGGGGGCGAGGGGCGAGCACAGATACGCAGTATTTT. Translating it yields CASRVSRGRGASTDTQYF. The chain is built from TRBV27 and TRBJ2-3; 8 bases are shared with TRBD1. The CDR3 totals 18 residues. Germline CDR1 and CDR2: MNHEY and SMNVEV (reference sequence). The trim removed 6 bases at V and 0 bases at J, leaving 14 bases unmatched.

About this clone: The junction shows a germline mismatch at one end, possibly a read error. The rearrangement uses TRBV7-3 and TRBJ1-5, with D perhaps matching TRBD1 (5 bases). The CDR3 has 16 residues. Germline V gene lookup returns CDR1 SGHTA and CDR2 FQGTGA. CDR3 in amino acids: CASSLGDSRSTQPQHF. The CDR3 coding sequence is TGTGCCAGCAGCTTAGGGGACTCCCGCAGCACTCAGCCCCAGCATTTT.

V is TRBV28 and J is TRBJ1-2, with a weak D call TRBD1 (5 bases). V lost 6 bases and J lost 8, with 13 bases in between. Germline V gene lookup returns CDR1 MDHEN and CDR2 SYDVKM. This CDR3 region has 12 residues. CDR3 loop: CASRQGLRGYTF. In DNA, the CDR3 is TGTGCCAGCAGGCAGGGATTGAGAGGCTACACCTTC.

This clone was picked up a small number of times. The chain joins TRBV28 to TRBJ2-1; 10 nucleotides match TRBD1. The CDR3 is 14 amino acids. The ends lost 9 bases at V and 2 bases at J; junction bases unmatched: 4. CDR1 and CDR2 (germline): MDHEN, SYDVKM. This chain's CDR3 is CASTGTGAYNEQFF. DNA of the CDR3: TGTGCCAGTACCGGGACAGGGGCCTACAATGAGCAGTTCTTC.

This clone came up a few times. The chain has TRBV6-1 and TRBJ1-5, with D unresolved. Germline CDR1 reads MNHNS; CDR2 reads SASEGT. This CDR3 has 13 amino acids. V was cut by 5 bases and J by 4 bases, with 9 bases left in between. The DNA for the CDR3 is TGTGCCAGCAGTTATACTGGGAATCAGCCCCAGCATTTT. As protein: CASSYTGNQPQHF.

This chain uses TRBV5-1 with TRBJ1-2; TRBD1 is a possible D gene (5 bases). The CDR3 runs 15 residues. V was trimmed by 0 bases and J by 0 bases, leaving 9 bases between them. Germline V gives CDR1 SGHRS, CDR2 YFSETQ. CDR3 DNA sequence: TGCGCCAGCAGCTTGGGTGGGGCGACTAACTATGGCTACACCTTC. Its protein product is CASSLGGATNYGYTF.

The genes are TRBV5-1 and TRBJ1-3; 10 positions agree with TRBD1. CDR1 SGHRS and CDR2 YFSETQ come from the germline V gene. After removal of 0 bases from V and 4 bases from J, the junction contained 4 bases not matched to a gene. CDR3 length equals 16 residues. The CDR3 loop reads CASSLVGTGDGNTIYF. DNA of the CDR3: TGCGCCAGCAGCTTGGTAGGGACAGGGGACGGAAACACCATATATTTT.

The V gene is TRBV6-1, the J gene TRBJ2-1; no firm D call. V shed 4 bases and J shed 4 bases, with 8 bases lying between them. The CDR3 loop spans 13 amino acids. Germline-derived CDR1 and CDR2 are MNHNS and SASEGT. CDR3 bases: TGTGCCAGCAGTGGAGTGAGGTACAATGAGCAGTTCTTC. Its protein product is CASSGVRYNEQFF.

The chain employs TRBV2 and TRBJ2-3; 9 positions agree with TRBD1. CDR3 length equals 15 residues. Germline V gene lookup returns CDR1 SNHLY and CDR2 FYNNEI. The V and J ends lost 5 bases and 6 bases, in that order; junction bases with no gene match: 9. CDR3 DNA sequence: TGTGCCAGCAGTCGTGGGGACAGGGCAGGGGATACGCAGTATTTT. This gives the protein CASSRGDRAGDTQYF.

The CDR3 DNA follows: TGTGCCAGCAGCTTGTCGGGTGGCCTCGCAGATACGCAGTATTTT. As protein: CASSLSGGLADTQYF. The V and J genes are TRBV5-8 and TRBJ2-3; no clear D gene. CDR3 length equals 15 residues. Trimming pared 1 base from V and 4 bases from J, leaving 13 bases between. CDR1 and CDR2 (germline): SGHTS, YDEGEE.

This rearrangement joins TRBV11-2 to TRBJ2-7, with D perhaps TRBD1 or TRBD2 (5 bases each). The CDR3 extends over 15 amino acids. The germline CDR1 and CDR2 sequences are SGHAT and FQNNGV. V dropped 5 bases and J dropped 5 bases, with 19 bases sitting between them. CDR3 DNA: TGTGCCAGCAGCCGAGGACCCCTTGGGGACGACGAGCAGTACTTC. Translation gives CASSRGPLGDDEQYF. The full variable domain, rest sourced from reference TRBV11-2 and TRBJ2-7, is EAGVAQSPRYKIIEKRQSVAFWCNPISGHATLYWYQQILGQGPKLLIQFQNNGVVDDSQLPKDRFSAERLKGVDSTLKIQPAKLEDSAVYLCASSRGPLGDDEQYFGPGTRLTVT.